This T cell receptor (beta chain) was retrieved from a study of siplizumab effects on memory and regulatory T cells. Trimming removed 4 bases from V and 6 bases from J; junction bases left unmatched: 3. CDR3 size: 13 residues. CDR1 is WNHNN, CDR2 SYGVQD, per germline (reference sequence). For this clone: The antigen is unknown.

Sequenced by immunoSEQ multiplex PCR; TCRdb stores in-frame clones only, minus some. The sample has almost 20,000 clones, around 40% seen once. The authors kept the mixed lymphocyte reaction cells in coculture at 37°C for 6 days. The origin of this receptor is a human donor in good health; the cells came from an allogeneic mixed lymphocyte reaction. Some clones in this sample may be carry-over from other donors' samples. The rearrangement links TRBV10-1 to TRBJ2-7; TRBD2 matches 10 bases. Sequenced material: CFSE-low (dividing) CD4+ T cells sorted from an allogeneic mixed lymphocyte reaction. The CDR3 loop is CASSVGLATEQYF. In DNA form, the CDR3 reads TGCGCCAGCAGTGTGGGACTAGCGACCGAGCAGTACTTC.